The rows below give T cell receptor beta chains drawn from one sample of a study of blood T cell repertoires in COVID-19. The method was immunoSEQ multiplex PCR; TCRdb's version includes in-frame clones alone and lacks a portion of them. The repertoire holds approximately 94,000 clones, with 70% to 90% as singletons. Sequenced input: peripheral blood. These receptors were taken from a woman of 80 years or more with active COVID-19. Each CDR3 is given with its conserved first and last residue.

14 TRBJ1-1 TRBV11-2 CASSSGTGVTEAFF
15 TRBJ2-1 TRBV27 CASSLRDRGGNEQFF
16 TRBJ2-7 TRBV2 CASRRFGDRGPYEQYF
12 TRBJ2-5 TRBV28 CASSVIEETQYF
14 TRBJ1-1 TRBV9 CASSVGRAITEAFF
16 TRBJ2-3 TRBV18 CASSPQGGSRTDTQYF
12 TRBJ1-1 TRBV5-1 CARLQGDTEAFF
15 TRBJ2-3 TRBV15 CATSREPSPFDTQYF
16 TRBJ1-6 TRBV28 CASSQGWGDYNSPLHF
14 TRBJ2-3 TRBV10-3 CAIRPAVNTDTQYF
13 TRBJ1-5 TRBV19 CATRDIGYQPQHF
15 TRBJ2-5 TRBV30 CAWSVLVLTQETQYF
14 TRBJ2-5 TRBV6-2/TRBV6-3 CASSPHSGQETQYF
13 TRBJ2-3 TRBV4-2 CASSQVGRNTQYF
13 TRBJ1-6 TRBV6-5 CASRRDRDSPLHF
14 TRBJ2-7 TRBV2 CASGGTGGSYEQYF
17 TRBJ2-7 TRBV9 CASSVGLAGSSSYEQYF
15 TRBJ2-7 TRBV11-2 CASTTSGRATYEQYF
12 TRBJ2-3 TRBV9 CASSVARDTQYF
13 TRBJ1-5 TRBV5-1 CASSLDGYQPQHF
14 TRBJ2-7 TRBV28 CASSPVRRGPGQYF
17 TRBJ1-1 TRBV6-2/TRBV6-3 CASSYHGTGGLNTEAFF
17 TRBJ2-6 TRBV10-3 CAISGWAPSSGANVLTF
17 TRBJ1-2 TRBV4-3 CASSQEAGTREDYGYTF
16 TRBJ1-4 TRBV5-1 CASSHRGQGAYEKLFF
14 TRBJ2-7 TRBV7-2 CASSLLRESYEQYF
16 TRBJ2-2 TRBV28 CASSPGGGRGTGELFF
14 TRBJ2-7 TRBV7-2 CASSRGGRPSEQYF
14 TRBJ2-7 TRBV5-1 CASSLWAGADEQYF
15 TRBJ2-1 TRBV27 CASSLAGATSNEQFF
18 TRBJ2-1 TRBV25-1 CASSEWNLAASSYNEQFF
15 TRBJ2-7 TRBV10-3 CAISDSQGSSYEQYF
15 TRBJ1-3 TRBV7-9 CASSLSPPAGETIYF
14 TRBJ1-1 TRBV5-8 CASSPGALNTEAFF
11 TRBJ1-1 TRBV28 CATTGDTEAFF
11 TRBJ1-2 TRBV29-1 CSAEGARGYTF
13 TRBJ2-5 TRBV5-1 CASREPGGETQYF
12 TRBJ1-1 TRBV10-1 CASSEGSTEAFF
17 TRBJ2-1 TRBV15 CATSREPGGGIYNEQFF
15 TRBJ1-2 TRBV2 CAARRAGGVVYGYTF
13 TRBJ2-7 TRBV14 CASTRTAGGGQYF
17 TRBJ2-2 TRBV4-3 CASSALRGQGVPGELFF
17 TRBJ2-3 TRBV5-8 CASRAGTRWAGTDTQYF